The 27 T cell receptor beta chains presented below share a single source sample, sequenced in a study of radiotherapy plus CTLA-4 blockade in lung cancer. The protocol was immunoSEQ multiplex PCR, while the TCRdb copy is restricted to in-frame clones and leaves out a portion. The sample shows around 90,000 clones, roughly four fifths of them seen only once. This material consisted of peripheral blood, taken from a patient treated with radiotherapy plus ipilimumab. The receptors were gathered from a human donor with non-small cell lung cancer who had stable disease on radiotherapy plus ipilimumab.

The chain links TRBV30 to TRBJ1-4, with 8 bases lining up with TRBD1. The length of the CDR3 is 19 residues. Unmatched junction bases numbered 20, after V lost 6 bases and J lost 2 bases. Germline CDR1 is GTSNPN and CDR2 is SVGIG (reference sequence). CDR3 sequence: CACPTSGTGRSGTNEKLFF. The CDR3, as DNA: TGTGCCTGTCCCACGTCTGGGACAGGCCGCAGCGGGACTAATGAAAAACTGTTTTTT.

This clone was detected a few times. V gene TRBV13 combines with J gene TRBJ1-2, with 7 nucleotides matching TRBD1. The CDR3 has 15 residues. The junction had 9 bases not matched to a gene; V was cut back by 5 bases and J by 3 bases. The germline CDR1 and CDR2 sequences are PRHDT and FYEKMQ (reference sequence). In DNA, the CDR3 is TGTGCCAGCAGCCCCAGACAGGGAGGGGACTATGGCTACACCTTC. Its protein is CASSPRQGGDYGYTF.

This chain uses TRBV5-1 with TRBJ2-1; 7 positions agree with TRBD2. Unmatched junction bases numbered 10, after V lost 5 bases and J lost 5 bases. The CDR3 sequence is 15 residues long. CDR1 SGHRS and CDR2 YFSETQ come from the germline V gene. CDR3 coding DNA: TGCGCCAGCAGAAGAATTGGCGGGGGAAACAATGAGCAGTTCTTC. Its translation is CASRRIGGGNNEQFF.

The sample holds a few counts of this clone. The V and J genes are TRBV29-1 and TRBJ2-2; D gene ambiguous. CDR1 is SQVTM, CDR2 ANQGSEA, per germline. The CDR3 has 12 amino acids. The V end was cut by 1 base, the J end by 6 bases, with 6 bases between. CDR3 sequence (DNA): TGCAGCGTTGAAGGGTACCCCGGGGAGCTGTTTTTT. Translation gives CSVEGYPGELFF.

This chain links TRBV5-4 with TRBJ2-5; 8 bases agree with TRBD1. The germline V gene has CDR1 SGHNT and CDR2 YYREEE (reference sequence). The ends lost 2 bases at V and 1 base at J; junction bases unmatched: 4. CDR3 length: 15 amino acids. The CDR3 DNA reads TGTGCCAGCAGCTTAGGACAGGGACCCCAAGAGACCCAGTACTTC. It yields the protein CASSLGQGPQETQYF. The full variable domain, its missing parts supplied by reference TRBV5-4 and TRBJ2-5, is ETGVTQSPTHLIKTRGQQVTLRCSSQSGHNTVSWYQQALGQGPQFIFQYYREEENGRGNFPPRFSGLQFPNYSSELNVNALELDDSALYLCASSLGQGPQETQYFGPGTRLLVL.

The gene calls are TRBV13 and TRBJ1-1; possibly TRBD1 for D (5 bases). The V end was cut by 5 bases, the J end by 1 base, with 14 bases between. From germline, CDR1 is PRHDT and CDR2 FYEKMQ (reference sequence). CDR3 length: 15 amino acids. The CDR3 nucleotides are TGTGCCAGCAGCGTACTAGGCAGGGCGAACACTGAAGCTTTCTTT. It specifies CASSVLGRANTEAFF.

The chain uses TRBV27 and TRBJ1-6; the D is unclear. V lost 3 bases and J lost 8, with 5 bases in between. Germline assignment: CDR1 MNHEY and CDR2 SMNVEV (reference sequence). The CDR3 is 12 residues long. The CDR3 region is CASSFRDSPLHF. CDR3 DNA sequence: TGTGCCAGCAGTTTCCGGGATTCACCCCTCCACTTT.

The chain recombines TRBV11-2 with TRBJ2-3; D perhaps matches TRBD2 (5 bases). The CDR3 loop spans 14 amino acids. Per germline, CDR1 SGHAT and CDR2 FQNNGV. V was pared by 0 bases and J by 3 bases, with 7 bases between. CDR3 protein: CASSLEGLTDTQYF. The CDR3 DNA follows: TGTGCCAGCAGCTTAGAAGGACTTACAGATACGCAGTATTTT.

This chain connects TRBV10-3 to TRBJ1-3; D remains ambiguous. Germline assignment: CDR1 ENHRY and CDR2 SYGVKD. CDR3 size: 15 residues. Trimming removed 2 bases from V and 0 bases from J, with 8 bases in between. The CDR3 loop reads CAISEAGSSGNTIYF. As DNA, the CDR3 is TGTGCCATCAGTGAGGCAGGTAGCTCTGGAAACACCATATATTTT.

The chain uses TRBV30 and TRBJ1-2; 7 bases match TRBD1. CDR3 size: 14 residues. Per germline, CDR1 GTSNPN and CDR2 SVGIG (reference sequence). J was trimmed by 4 bases and V by 3 bases; bases with no gene match: 8. CDR3 sequence (DNA): TGTGCCTGGAGGGGAGCGGGACAGAGCTATGGCTACACCTTC. Residues: CAWRGAGQSYGYTF.

This chain joins TRBV5-4 and TRBJ2-7; the D is unclear. Looked up from germline, CDR1 is SGHNT and CDR2 is YYREEE (reference sequence). V gave up 4 bases and J gave up 6 bases, with 11 bases separating them. This CDR3 region has 12 residues. The CDR3 here is CASSTPRSEQYF. In DNA, the CDR3 is TGTGCCAGCAGCACCCCTAGGTCCGAGCAGTACTTC.

The rearrangement links TRBV6-9 to TRBJ2-7; TRBD2 might be the D (5 bases). The CDR3 totals 16 residues. CDR1 is MNHGY and CDR2 is SVAAGI in the germline V gene. Between the trimmed V and J ends, which lost 6 bases and 5 bases, there was a span of 23 bases. CDR3 coding DNA: TGTGCCAGCAGCCCTCCCTCCACTAGAACCGCGGACGAGCAGTACTTC. Encoded protein: CASSPPSTRTADEQYF.

This sequence joins TRBV19 and TRBJ1-5; D uncertain. The CDR3 contains 12 residues. V was pared by 7 bases and J by 5 bases, with 9 bases between. From germline, CDR1 is LNHDA and CDR2 SQIVND (reference sequence). CDR3 bases: TGTGCCAGTACCCTCCTTGATCAGCCCCAGCATTTT. The encoded protein is CASTLLDQPQHF.

The chain is built from TRBV6-6 and TRBJ2-3; D is unclear. CDR1 is MNHNY and CDR2 is SVGAGI in the germline V gene (reference sequence). CDR3 length: 13 residues. Trimming shortened V by 6 bases and J by 1 base, and 8 bases separated the two germline ends. In DNA, the CDR3 is TGTGCCAGCAGGTCCCTGGGCACAGATACGCAGTATTTT. Protein: CASRSLGTDTQYF.

The chain recombines TRBV25-1 with TRBJ1-5, with D tentatively TRBD1 (5 bases). The CDR3 extends over 15 amino acids. Germline loops: CDR1 MGHDK, CDR2 SYGVNS. With 3 bases removed from V and 5 bases from J, the gap between germline ends came to 14 bases. The chain's CDR3 is CASSEAGTGDQPQHF. The CDR3 nucleotides are TGTGCCAGCAGTGAGGCCGGGACGGGGGATCAGCCCCAGCATTTT.

The V and J genes are TRBV28 and TRBJ1-5; D is uncertain. V was pared by 7 bases and J by 3 bases, with 19 bases between. Germline values: CDR1 MDHEN, CDR2 SYDVKM. The CDR3 consists of 16 residues. This chain's CDR3 is CASIQTGLRSNQPQHF. DNA of the CDR3: TGTGCCAGCATTCAAACTGGATTGCGGTCCAATCAGCCCCAGCATTTT.

This clone was detected once. The chain's CDR3 is CASSVGTGWETQYF. Written as DNA, the CDR3 is TGTGCCAGCAGCGTAGGGACAGGGTGGGAGACCCAGTACTTC. The V gene is TRBV5-8, the J gene TRBJ2-5; TRBD1 agrees at 9 bases. The V gene's germline CDR1 is SGHTS and CDR2 YDEGEE. With 4 bases clipped from V and 5 bases from J, the junction kept 6 bases outside the gene matches. The length of the CDR3 is 14 residues.

This chain uses TRBV10-3 with TRBJ2-3; D gene ambiguous. CDR1 ENHRY and CDR2 SYGVKD come from the germline V gene. This CDR3 has 18 amino acids. V was trimmed by 4 bases and J by 2 bases, leaving 22 bases between them. CDR3 in DNA: TGTGCCATCAGTGGGGGTCAAATCGACGAAGCTATCACAGATACGCAGTATTTT. Its protein is CAISGGQIDEAITDTQYF.

This clone was counted once. V is TRBV30 and J is TRBJ1-3; D not resolved. Germline CDR1 is GTSNPN and CDR2 is SVGIG (reference sequence). The CDR3 runs 14 residues. V was trimmed by 0 bases and J by 0 bases, leaving 6 bases between them. The CDR3 loop is CAWSVEASGNTIYF. DNA of the CDR3: TGTGCCTGGAGTGTAGAGGCCTCTGGAAACACCATATATTTT.

The rearrangement joins TRBV25-1 to TRBJ2-7; D is unresolved. There are 12 residues in the CDR3. Germline assignment: CDR1 MGHDK and CDR2 SYGVNS. With 2 bases removed from V and 7 bases from J, the gap between germline ends came to 9 bases. This CDR3 is CASSENLREQYF. Written as DNA, the CDR3 is TGTGCCAGCAGTGAAAACCTTCGGGAGCAGTACTTC.

The chain couples TRBV19 to TRBJ1-2, with 7 bases that match TRBD1. Trimming cost V 5 bases and J 3 bases; bases outside gene matches: 3. The CDR3 is 13 residues long. Germline CDR1 reads LNHDA; CDR2 reads SQIVND (reference sequence). The chain's CDR3 is CASSPTGDYGYTF. The CDR3, as DNA: TGTGCCAGTAGTCCCACAGGGGACTATGGCTACACCTTC.

The chain carries TRBV19 and TRBJ1-4, with D possibly being TRBD1 (5 bases). The CDR3 is 14 amino acids. Germline CDR1 is LNHDA and CDR2 is SQIVND (reference sequence). Trimming shortened V by 6 bases and J by 6 bases, and 14 bases separated the two germline ends. The CDR3 loop reads CASRSRDPDEKLFF. Written as DNA, the CDR3 is TGTGCCAGTAGGTCCAGGGATCCGGATGAAAAACTGTTTTTT.

This chain links TRBV28 with TRBJ2-7, with 7 positions matching TRBD1. The CDR3 has 11 amino acids. Germline V lookup: CDR1 MDHEN, CDR2 SYDVKM. V trimming: 6 bases; J trimming: 12 bases; junction bases outside the gene matches: 8. This CDR3 is CASRLDRVTYF. The CDR3 bases are TGTGCCAGCAGGTTAGACAGGGTGACGTACTTC.

V gene TRBV18 combines with J gene TRBJ1-1; D is unresolved. Trimming left V 5 bases short and J 1 base short, with 8 bases between. CDR1 is KGHSH and CDR2 is LQKENI in the germline V gene. This CDR3 has 13 amino acids. CDR3: CASSITENTEAFF. The CDR3 DNA is TGTGCCAGCTCAATCACGGAGAACACTGAAGCTTTCTTT. Full variable domain (remainder filled in from reference TRBV18 and TRBJ1-1): NAGVMQNPRHLVRRRGQEARLRCSPMKGHSHVYWYRQLPEEGLKFMVYLQKENIIDESGMPKERFSAEFPKEGPSILRIQQVVRGDSAAYFCASSITENTEAFFGQGTRLTVV.

This clone was seen a few times. This chain links TRBV27 with TRBJ2-7, with 7 bases lining up with TRBD1. Germline V lookup: CDR1 MNHEY, CDR2 SMNVEV (reference sequence). The CDR3 totals 15 residues. Trimming at V came to 3 bases and at J to 2 bases, leaving 7 bases not matched to a gene. The CDR3 region has the DNA TGTGCCAGCAGTTTTCGGGACAGCGCTACCTACGAGCAGTACTTC. It specifies CASSFRDSATYEQYF.

The chain carries TRBV6-1 and TRBJ1-4, with a weak D call TRBD1 (6 bases). Germline CDR1 and CDR2: MNHNS and SASEGT. The CDR3 runs to 18 residues. V was cut by 0 bases and J by 4 bases, with 18 bases left in between. The CDR3 loop reads CASSEAGGPATGNEKLFF. The CDR3 DNA reads TGTGCCAGCAGTGAAGCGGGGGGCCCCGCAACTGGTAATGAAAAACTGTTTTTT.

The V gene is TRBV2, the J gene TRBJ2-2; perhaps D is TRBD1 or TRBD2 (5 bases each). The germline V gene has CDR1 SNHLY and CDR2 FYNNEI. There are 14 residues in the CDR3. Trimming removed 11 bases from V and 6 bases from J, with 19 bases in between. The CDR3 bases are TGTGCCCCTAAGACAAGAGAGGGGCCCGGGGAGCTGTTTTTT. This gives the protein CAPKTREGPGELFF.